Following are 2 T cell receptor beta chains from one sample sequenced in a study of blood T cell repertoires in COVID-19. Libraries were prepared by immunoSEQ multiplex PCR; TCRdb keeps only in-frame clonotypes and omits some of them. Of 250,000 to 300,000 clones in the sample, approximately 85% were seen once. Material: peripheral blood. All receptors derive from a woman in her 70s with acute or convalescent COVID-19.

CDR3 sequence (DNA): TGTGCCAGCAGCTTGAAGGCTAGCGGGGGGGCGAGTGATACGCAGTATTTT. It codes for CASSLKASGGASDTQYF. This chain joins TRBV5-4 and TRBJ2-3; 12 bases are a match to TRBD2. Losses at the gene ends were 1 base for V and 6 bases for J; bases not matched to a gene: 9. CDR3 length equals 17 residues. In germline, CDR1 is SGHNT, CDR2 YYREEE (reference sequence).

The chain carries TRBV12-3 or TRBV12-4 and TRBJ1-1; no firm D call. Trimming removed 4 bases at V and 9 bases at J, with 9 bases between. The CDR3 has 11 residues. Here the CDR3 DNA reads TGTGCCAGCAGTTATAGGGAGAAAGCTTTCTTT. Its protein product is CASSYREKAFF.